This T cell receptor (beta chain) was documented in a study of T cell responses to AZD1222 COVID-19 vaccine. Of note for this clone: The antigen is undetermined.

General study points: Only 5 or 6 people who got AZD1222 tested seropositive at baseline.

Profiling relied on immunoSEQ multiplex PCR, and the TCRdb table lists in-frame clones only, not all of them. This table holds under 95,000 clones, about nine tenths found once. With 0 bases clipped from V and 9 bases from J, the junction kept 8 bases outside the gene matches. Germline lookup yields CDR1 LGHNA and CDR2 YNFKEQ. This CDR3 is built from 16 residues. The sequencing used peripheral blood, collected on day 0 of AZD1222 vaccination. J is TRBJ2-1 and V is TRBV4-2; 10 bases align to TRBD2. The source of this sequence is an adult in good health. The DNA for the CDR3 is TGTGCCAGCAGCCAAGAGGCTAGCGGGAGAAGGGGTGAGCAGTTCTTC. This codes for CASSQEASGRRGEQFF.